These 13 T cell receptor beta chains share one sample of origin, sequenced in a study of CD8 T cells in ankylosing spondylitis. TCRdb re-called the 5' RACE reads through MiXCR, storing one row per CDR3 protein. The table lists roughly 440,000 distinct CDR3 sequences, 15% to 20% of them singletons. Study-wide findings and caveats: About 8 highly homologous variants made up a TCR beta motif that seemed to typify ankylosing spondylitis blood.

The antigens of these receptors remain unknown. Material: blood, either unsorted or a sorted T cell fraction (not recorded which). These receptors were taken from a male donor with ankylosing spondylitis.

This clonotype was counted only a few times. CDR3 loop: CASSSDVGVRAAETQYF. The CDR3 DNA reads as TGTGCCAGCAGCAGTGATGTGGGGGTTAGGGCGGCAGAGACCCAGTACTTC. V is TRBV7-9 and J is TRBJ2-5, with D possibly called TRBD1 or TRBD2 (5 bases each). V lost 5 bases and J 4 bases, leaving 23 bases between the germline ends. Germline V gene sequence: CDR1 SEHNR, CDR2 FQNEAQ (reference sequence). This CDR3 region has 17 residues.

The gene calls are TRBV7-6 and TRBJ2-2; 15 nucleotides line up with TRBD2. Trimming removed 5 bases from V and 6 bases from J; junction bases left unmatched: 13. The CDR3 totals 19 residues. CDR1 and CDR2 (germline): SGHVS, FNYEAQ. CDR3 residues: CASSAHHPGLAGGPGELFF. The CDR3 nucleotides read TGTGCCAGCAGCGCTCACCACCCGGGACTAGCGGGAGGCCCCGGGGAGCTGTTTTTT.

The V and J genes are TRBV5-1 and TRBJ2-5; TRBD1 agrees at 8 bases. The CDR3 length is 14 residues. Germline trimming cut 3 bases from V and 4 bases from J; bases unmatched to any gene: 5. CDR1 is SGHRS, CDR2 YFSETQ, per germline. The CDR3 loop is CASSWDRLGETQYF. In DNA, the CDR3 is TGCGCCAGCAGCTGGGACAGGCTAGGAGAGACCCAGTACTTC.

The V gene is TRBV9, the J gene TRBJ2-1, with TRBD2 matching 11 bases. CDR1 and CDR2 (germline): SGDLS, YYNGEE. V lost 0 bases and J lost 7; bases outside the gene matches: 9. CDR3 length equals 17 residues. The CDR3 region has the DNA TGTGCCAGCAGCGTAGATAGCGGGGGGGTGACGTGGAATGAGCAGTTCTTC. Protein product: CASSVDSGGVTWNEQFF.

In its sample, this clonotype was seen many times. This chain joins TRBV5-1 and TRBJ2-3; TRBD1 is a possible D gene (6 bases). V was clipped by 3 bases and J by 0 bases, with 14 bases between them. CDR3 size: 16 residues. Germline V gene lookup returns CDR1 SGHRS and CDR2 YFSETQ. The CDR3 DNA sequence: TGCGCCAGCAGCTCGGAGACAGGCCGTAGCACAGATACGCAGTATTTT. It encodes CASSSETGRSTDTQYF.

This clonotype has a handful of counts. CDR3 residues: CASSTQPRGLNSPLHF. Here the CDR3 DNA reads TGTGCCAGCAGCACACAACCTAGGGGCCTTAATTCACCCCTCCACTTT. The chain recombines TRBV6-1 with TRBJ1-6; a possible D gene is TRBD1 (5 bases). The CDR3 is 16 amino acids. The germline V gene has CDR1 MNHNS and CDR2 SASEGT. Trimming removed 6 bases at V and 6 bases at J, with 18 bases between.

The V gene is TRBV2, the J gene TRBJ1-6; 11 nucleotides align to TRBD1. With 3 bases clipped from V and 8 bases from J, the junction kept 3 bases outside the gene matches. Germline assignment: CDR1 SNHLY and CDR2 FYNNEI. This CDR3 contains 15 residues. The CDR3 loop is CASSERTGGYSPLHF. The CDR3 coding sequence is TGTGCCAGCAGTGAGAGGACAGGGGGCTATTCACCCCTCCACTTT.

This clonotype was detected ten times or more. The J gene is TRBJ2-3, the V gene TRBV18; D call uncertain. CDR1 KGHSH and CDR2 LQKENI come from the germline V gene. The length of the CDR3 is 12 residues. V lost 8 bases and J lost 2, with 8 bases in between. The CDR3 DNA reads as TGTGCCAGCAGCCCGAACACAGATACGCAGTATTTT. Amino acid sequence: CASSPNTDTQYF. The full variable domain, rest sourced from reference TRBV18 and TRBJ2-3, is NAGVMQNPRHLVRRRGQEARLRCSPMKGHSHVYWYRQLPEEGLKFMVYLQKENIIDESGMPKERFSAEFPKEGPSILRIQQVVRGDSAAYFCASSPNTDTQYFGPGTRLTVL.

The chain couples TRBV5-1 to TRBJ2-1; D is perhaps TRBD1 (5 bases). The CDR3 loop spans 14 amino acids. Trimming shortened V by 0 bases and J by 5 bases, and 9 bases separated the two germline ends. The germline CDR1 and CDR2 sequences are SGHRS and YFSETQ. CDR3 sequence: CASSLGRGDNEQFF. The CDR3 region has the DNA TGCGCCAGCAGCTTGGGTAGGGGCGACAATGAGCAGTTCTTC.

At least ten counts were recorded for this clonotype. In DNA form, the CDR3 reads TGCGCCAGCAGACTGGGACAGTTTAACACTGAAGCTTTCTTT. It translates to CASRLGQFNTEAFF. This chain links TRBV5-1 with TRBJ1-1; 7 nucleotides line up with TRBD1. There are 14 residues in the CDR3. Trimming removed 5 bases from V and 2 bases from J; junction bases left unmatched: 6. CDR1 SGHRS and CDR2 YFSETQ come from the germline V gene. Full variable domain (missing parts from reference TRBV5-1 and TRBJ1-1): KAGVTQTPRYLIKTRGQQVTLSCSPISGHRSVSWYQQTPGQGLQFLFEYFSETQRNKGNFPGRFSGRQFSNSRSEMNVSTLELGDSALYLCASRLGQFNTEAFFGQGTRLTVV.

The genes are TRBV3-1 and TRBJ1-6, with a tentative D call TRBD1 (5 bases). The CDR3 runs 14 residues. Per germline, CDR1 LGHDT and CDR2 YNNKEL (reference sequence). Trimming removed 3 bases from V and 3 bases from J, with 6 bases in between. The CDR3 sequence: CASSQGGYNSPLHF. The DNA of the CDR3 is TGTGCCAGCAGCCAGGGGGGCTATAATTCACCCCTCCACTTT.

This chain joins TRBV20-1 and TRBJ1-1; D is ambiguous. Between the trimmed V and J ends, which lost 6 bases and 0 bases, there was a span of 11 bases. The CDR3 has 13 amino acids. CDR1 and CDR2 from the germline V gene are DFQATT and SNEGSKA (reference sequence). Here the CDR3 reads CSATPYMNTEAFF. In nucleotides, the CDR3 is TGCAGTGCCACACCGTACATGAACACTGAAGCTTTCTTT.

This clonotype has just a few counts. The CDR3 loop is CASSLAVQSPLHF. In DNA, the CDR3 is TGCGCCAGCAGCTTGGCCGTGCAATCACCCCTCCACTTT. The V gene is TRBV5-1, the J gene TRBJ1-6; D remains unclear. The CDR3 totals 13 residues. Germline CDR1 is SGHRS and CDR2 is YFSETQ. Deletions cut 0 bases from V and 10 bases from J, with 8 bases between. The full variable domain, with the rest looked up from reference TRBV5-1 and TRBJ1-6, is KAGVTQTPRYLIKTRGQQVTLSCSPISGHRSVSWYQQTPGQGLQFLFEYFSETQRNKGNFPGRFSGRQFSNSRSEMNVSTLELGDSALYLCASSLAVQSPLHFGNGTRLTVT.